Listed below are T cell receptor beta chains from one sample, sequenced in a study of identical twins. Each CDR3 protein is one row after TCRdb ran MiXCR on the 5' RACE reads. The sample has a few hundred thousand distinct CDR3 sequences; 7.5% to 10% are singletons. These data are also associated with another study on yellow fever vaccine responses in identical twins.

The specimen sequenced was PBMCs. The origin of the receptors is a woman under 30 in good health. CDR3s include the opening cysteine and the closing phenylalanine or tryptophan. The D gene is left open where the match is weak. Clone size appears in some rows only: once, few, many, or a class for an expanded clone.

v_call	clone_size	d_call	j_call	cdr3_nt	cdr3_aa
TRBV6-5	many	-	TRBJ2-7	TGTGCCAGCAGTTACCGGCAGGGCTTTTCGTCCGAGCAGTACTTC	CASSYRQGFSSEQYF
TRBV20-1	-	-	TRBJ2-1	TGCAGTGCTAGTGGGGGATCCACACTGGGTGAGCAGTTCTTC	CSASGGSTLGEQFF
TRBV12-3/TRBV12-4	-	-	TRBJ1-1	TGTGCCAGCAGGACGGGGGCTGAAGCTTTCTTT	CASRTGAEAFF
TRBV20-1	many	TRBD1	TRBJ1-1	TGCAGTGCTAGGGCCCCGGACAGGGGGCGAATCAGTAGAGCTTTCTTT	CSARAPDRGRISRAFF
TRBV9	many	-	TRBJ2-3	TGTGCCAGCAGCCCACGATACACAGATACGCAGTATTTT	CASSPRYTDTQYF
TRBV7-9	few	TRBD2	TRBJ2-3	TGTGCCAGCAGCTTAGTAGCGGGAGACCTCGATACGCAGTATTTT	CASSLVAGDLDTQYF
TRBV18	many	TRBD1	TRBJ1-1	TGTGCCAGCTCAGGGGGGACAGGAGGAGACACTGAAGCTTTCTTT	CASSGGTGGDTEAFF
TRBV29-1	many	-	TRBJ2-7	TGCAGCGTTCTTTCGGGAGCCCTCTACGAGCAGTACTTC	CSVLSGALYEQYF
TRBV29-1	few	-	TRBJ1-2	TGCAGCGTTGCCGACAGAGATAATAACTATGGCTACACCTTC	CSVADRDNNYGYTF
TRBV28	few	-	TRBJ2-7	TGTGCCAGCGGGGGAGTGGAAAGCTCCTACGAGCAGTACTTC	CASGGVESSYEQYF
TRBV7-9	-	-	TRBJ2-1	TGTGCCAGCAGTCCCTGGGGGCTTAGGGAATCCTACAATGAGCACTTCTTC	CASSPWGLRESYNEHFF
TRBV4-3	many	-	TRBJ2-2	TGCGCCAGCAGCCAAGAGGTTCCCACCGGGGAGCTGTTTTTT	CASSQEVPTGELFF
TRBV7-2	many	TRBD2	TRBJ2-1	TGTGCCAGCAGCTTAGCTGGCGGGGGGTCCCCGGGAGAGCAGTTCTTC	CASSLAGGGSPGEQFF
TRBV7-6	-	-	TRBJ2-3	TGTGCCAGCAGCCCAAACCCCACAGATACGCAGTATTTT	CASSPNPTDTQYF
TRBV15	many	TRBD1	TRBJ2-2	TGTGCCACCAGCAGGGACAGGGGAAACACCGGGGAGCTGTTTTTT	CATSRDRGNTGELFF
TRBV18	-	TRBD1	TRBJ2-5	TGTGCCAGCTCCCAGAGACAGGGTGGAGAGACCCAGTACTTC	CASSQRQGGETQYF